This T cell receptor (beta chain) was captured in a study of control samples from healthy donors and cancer patients. This table comes from immunoSEQ multiplex PCR, and its TCRdb copy is limited to in-frame clones, with some not included. The table records roughly 120,000 clones, 88% of them present only once. CDR3 size: 17 residues. The germline V gene encodes CDR1 SGHTA and CDR2 FQGNSA. V was shortened by 4 bases and J by 1 base, with 17 bases between the two germline ends. This chain uses TRBV7-2 with TRBJ1-5; D remains ambiguous. Sequencing input: blood. The clonotype originates from a woman in her 70s in good health. CDR3 region: CASSSSWSIGSNQPQHF. The CDR3 nucleotides are TGTGCCAGCAGCTCGAGCTGGTCAATCGGGAGCAATCAGCCCCAGCATTTT. The variable domain in full, with the rest retrieved from reference TRBV7-2 and TRBJ1-5, is GAGVSQSPSNKVTEKGKDVELRCDPISGHTALYWYRQSLGQGLEFLIYFQGNSAPDKSGLPSDRFSAERTGGSVSTLTIQRTQQEDSAVYLCASSSSWSIGSNQPQHFGDGTRLSIL.